This entry lists 26 T cell receptor beta chains sequenced from one sample in a study of a mutant IDH1 vaccine in newly diagnosed glioma. Indicated time point: week 47, end of study. With topical imiquimod, each dose of the vaccine consisted of 300 ug of mutant IDH1 20-mer peptide. The assay was immunoSEQ multiplex PCR, and TCRdb's table has in-frame clones only and misses some. Of about 94,000 clones listed, roughly nine tenths are singletons. Which antigens these TCRs recognize remains unknown. Sequences were derived from PBMCs, sampled from a glioma patient whose treatment included an IDH1 peptide vaccine. The receptor source for this set is a woman in her 50s with glioma.

This clone was detected a few times. The chain uses TRBV12-2 and TRBJ1-5. TRBV12-2 is a documented pseudogene. The CDR3 is 12 amino acids. The CDR3 DNA is TGTGCAAGTCGCCCAGCCCCACGGCCCCAGCATTTT. Translated: CASRPAPRPQHF.

Only one count was recorded for this clone. This rearrangement joins TRBV27 to TRBJ2-7, with D possibly matching TRBD1 (5 bases). The germline CDR1 and CDR2 sequences are MNHEY and SMNVEV (reference sequence). V dropped 5 bases and J dropped 3 bases, with 14 bases sitting between them. CDR3 length: 14 residues. The CDR3 loop reads CASSPHLDSYEQYF. For the CDR3, the DNA is TGTGCCAGCAGTCCCCATCTCGACAGCTACGAGCAGTACTTC.

The J gene is TRBJ1-2, the V gene TRBV5-6; no firm D call. V was trimmed by 0 bases and J by 5 bases, leaving 14 bases between them. The CDR3 sequence is 15 residues long. Germline V gives CDR1 SGHDT, CDR2 YYEEEE. The chain's CDR3 is CASSLDTTPLYGYTF. The CDR3 DNA reads as TGTGCCAGCAGCTTGGACACAACCCCGTTATATGGCTACACCTTC. Complete variable domain (other parts from reference TRBV5-6 and TRBJ1-2): DAGVTQSPTHLIKTRGQQVTLRCSPKSGHDTVSWYQQALGQGPQFIFQYYEEEERQRGNFPDRFSGHQFPNYSSELNVNALLLGDSALYLCASSLDTTPLYGYTFGSGTRLTVV.

This clone was picked up a small number of times. The gene calls are TRBV10-3 and TRBJ2-5; D uncertain. CDR3 size: 14 residues. V was clipped by 3 bases and J by 2 bases, with 10 bases between them. Germline lookup yields CDR1 ENHRY and CDR2 SYGVKD. The CDR3 nucleotides are TGTGCCATCAGTGATATAAGGGTGCAAGAGACCCAGTACTTC. It translates to CAISDIRVQETQYF.

The gene calls are TRBV10-3 and TRBJ1-4; no reliable D call. Germline loops: CDR1 ENHRY, CDR2 SYGVKD. CDR3 length: 18 residues. V shed 11 bases and J shed 4 bases, with 29 bases lying between them. The CDR3, as DNA: TGTGCCTTATCCATGCTCCTTCTGAGGCAGCCCTTTAATGAAAAACTGTTTTTT. This encodes CALSMLLLRQPFNEKLFF.

The genes are TRBV4-2 and TRBJ1-1; TRBD1 aligns across 8 bases. The CDR3 loop spans 15 amino acids. Trimming at V came to 1 base and at J to 11 bases, leaving 12 bases not matched to a gene. Germline V gives CDR1 LGHNA, CDR2 YNFKEQ. The CDR3, as DNA: TGTGCCAGCAGCCAAGCCCTCTCGGACAGGGACGCGGCTTTCTTT. Protein sequence: CASSQALSDRDAAFF.

The chain is built from TRBV19 and TRBJ1-5; TRBD1 agrees at 10 bases. The CDR3 has 14 residues. Germline assignment: CDR1 LNHDA and CDR2 SQIVND (reference sequence). With 8 bases clipped from V and 5 bases from J, the junction kept 6 bases outside the gene matches. The CDR3 sequence is CASRQGASDQPQHF. In DNA form, the CDR3 reads TGTGCCAGTCGACAGGGGGCCTCGGATCAGCCCCAGCATTTT.

This sequence joins TRBV7-9 and TRBJ2-7; TRBD2 agrees at 14 bases. Germline V gene sequence: CDR1 SEHNR, CDR2 FQNEAQ (reference sequence). With 5 bases clipped from V and 5 bases from J, the junction kept 5 bases outside the gene matches. This CDR3 has 15 amino acids. The CDR3 nucleotides are TGTGCCAGCAGCCTGGGACTAGCGGGAGTCCACGAGCAGTACTTC. This sequence encodes CASSLGLAGVHEQYF.

The chain employs TRBV18 and TRBJ2-3; maybe TRBD2 (5 bases). Trimming took off 3 bases at V and 4 bases at J, with 17 bases between the two ends. The germline V gene encodes CDR1 KGHSH and CDR2 LQKENI. The CDR3 consists of 16 residues. Here the CDR3 reads CASSPPDSTFADTQYF. The CDR3 DNA reads as TGTGCCAGCTCACCCCCGGACTCAACCTTCGCAGATACGCAGTATTTT. Based on the CDR3 plus reference TRBV18 and TRBJ2-3, the full variable domain is NAGVMQNPRHLVRRRGQEARLRCSPMKGHSHVYWYRQLPEEGLKFMVYLQKENIIDESGMPKERFSAEFPKEGPSILRIQQVVRGDSAAYFCASSPPDSTFADTQYFGPGTRLTVL.

The chain employs TRBV14 and TRBJ1-1, with 8 bases matching TRBD1. J lost 11 bases, V lost 0 bases, and 5 bases had no gene match. CDR1 is SGHDN, CDR2 FVKESK, per germline. CDR3 length: 13 amino acids. CDR3 sequence reads: CASSQDQGARAFF. Written as DNA, the CDR3 is TGTGCCAGCAGCCAAGATCAGGGGGCGAGGGCTTTCTTT. The full variable domain, with the rest looked up from reference TRBV14 and TRBJ1-1, is EAGVTQFPSHSVIEKGQTVTLRCDPISGHDNLYWYRRVMGKEIKFLLHFVKESKQDESGMPNNRFLAERTGGTYSTLKVQPAELEDSGVYFCASSQDQGARAFFGQGTRLTVV.

This clone has just a few counts. The J gene is TRBJ1-2, the V gene TRBV5-1, with 9 bases that match TRBD1. In germline, CDR1 is SGHRS, CDR2 YFSETQ. The CDR3 has 13 amino acids. The V gene end was trimmed by 4 bases and the J gene end by 9 bases; junction bases not matched to a gene: 7. For the CDR3, the DNA is TGCGCCAGCAGCCCGGGACAGGGCGCAAGCTACACCTTC. It specifies CASSPGQGASYTF.

The chain joins TRBV6-6 to TRBJ1-1; D gene unclear. Germline CDR1 is MNHNY and CDR2 is SVGAGI (reference sequence). The CDR3 runs to 15 residues. The V end lost 0 bases, the J end lost 0 bases, and 8 bases lay between the germline ends. The DNA for the CDR3 is TGTGCCAGCAGTTACTCTTTCCTCATGAACACTGAAGCTTTCTTT. Encoded protein: CASSYSFLMNTEAFF.

The gene calls are TRBV6-4 and TRBJ2-5, with D perhaps matching TRBD2 (6 bases). CDR1 MRHNA and CDR2 SNTAGT come from the germline V gene. V was cut by 0 bases and J by 0 bases, with 11 bases left in between. The CDR3 is 16 residues long. The CDR3 loop reads CASSDSPTRYQETQYF. As DNA, the CDR3 is TGTGCCAGCAGTGACTCTCCGACTAGGTACCAAGAGACCCAGTACTTC.

The rearrangement uses TRBV4-2 and TRBJ2-1; 8 positions match TRBD2. The CDR3 is 14 amino acids. The V gene end was trimmed by 3 bases and the J gene end by 5 bases; junction bases not matched to a gene: 3. In germline, CDR1 is LGHNA, CDR2 YNFKEQ. CDR3 nucleotides: TGTGCCAGCAGCCAGACACTAGCGGACAATGAGCAGTTCTTC. Translation gives CASSQTLADNEQFF.

V is TRBV30 and J is TRBJ1-4; D is undetermined. The CDR3 is 11 residues long. Germline V CDR1 and CDR2: GTSNPN, SVGIG (reference sequence). Trimming pared 1 base from V and 7 bases from J, leaving 4 bases between. The CDR3 nucleotides are TGTGCCTGGAGTGAAGCTGAAAAACTGTTTTTT. Protein: CAWSEAEKLFF.

The chain's CDR3 is CASSEMVNREGDEQYF. The CDR3 region has the DNA TGTGCCAGCAGTGAAATGGTGAATCGGGAGGGCGACGAGCAGTACTTC. The V call is TRBV6-1, the J call TRBJ2-7; 8 bases map to TRBD2. Germline lookup yields CDR1 MNHNS and CDR2 SASEGT. Trimming at V came to 2 bases and at J to 5 bases, leaving 11 bases not matched to a gene. CDR3 length: 16 amino acids.

This clone has a single count. This chain connects TRBV28 to TRBJ2-7, with 9 bases fitting TRBD2. CDR1 MDHEN and CDR2 SYDVKM come from the germline V gene. With 4 bases clipped from V and 3 bases from J, the junction kept 7 bases outside the gene matches. The CDR3 consists of 15 residues. CDR3 residues: CASSWTGTSFYEQYF. DNA for the CDR3: TGTGCCAGCAGTTGGACCGGGACTAGCTTCTACGAGCAGTACTTC.

The V call is TRBV4-1, the J call TRBJ2-5; D unclear. Germline V gene data show CDR1 as MGHRA and CDR2 as YSYEKL. V lost 4 bases, J lost 3 bases, and 12 bases lay in between. The CDR3 has 14 amino acids. The CDR3 DNA follows: TGCGCCAGCAGCCCCCTAGTTAGGGAAGAGACCCAGTACTTC. Translated, it gives CASSPLVREETQYF.

The gene calls are TRBV19 and TRBJ1-5, with unresolved D. The CDR3 is 11 residues long. Trimming took off 7 bases at V and 9 bases at J, with 10 bases between the two ends. Germline assignment: CDR1 LNHDA and CDR2 SQIVND (reference sequence). CDR3 loop: CASNSGGPQHF. CDR3 coding DNA: TGTGCCAGTAACAGCGGAGGGCCCCAGCATTTT.

The V and J genes are TRBV10-2 and TRBJ2-1, with 11 bases identical to TRBD2. The CDR3 extends over 16 amino acids. Per germline, CDR1 WSHSY and CDR2 SAAADI. The trim removed 6 bases at V and 1 base at J, leaving 5 bases unmatched. CDR3 amino acids: CASRYGTSGSYNEQFF. As DNA, the CDR3 is TGCGCCAGCAGATACGGGACTAGCGGTTCCTACAATGAGCAGTTCTTC.

The rearrangement uses TRBV15 and TRBJ1-2; D might be TRBD1 (6 bases). Trimming pared 3 bases from V and 2 bases from J, leaving 22 bases between. The CDR3 length is 18 residues. CDR1 is LNHNV, CDR2 YYDKDF, per germline (reference sequence). The CDR3 region has the DNA TGTGCCACCAGCAGCTCGTGGGACACCCCGGAGGGGAACTATGGCTACACCTTC. This encodes CATSSSWDTPEGNYGYTF. Complete variable domain (other parts from reference TRBV15 and TRBJ1-2): DAMVIQNPRYQVTQFGKPVTLSCSQTLNHNVMYWYQQKSSQAPKLLFHYYDKDFNNEADTPDNFQSRRPNTSFCFLDIRSPGLGDTAMYLCATSSSWDTPEGNYGYTFGSGTRLTVV.

The chain recombines TRBV7-9 with TRBJ2-2, with D uncertain. This CDR3 spans 12 amino acids. Trimming took off 1 base at V and 8 bases at J, with 5 bases between the two ends. CDR1 is SEHNR and CDR2 is FQNEAQ in the germline V gene (reference sequence). Here the CDR3 reads CASSLEQGELFF. CDR3 coding DNA: TGTGCCAGCAGCTTAGAGCAGGGGGAGCTGTTTTTT.

The rearrangement joins TRBV4-1 to TRBJ2-7, with 7 bases that match TRBD1. This CDR3 has 16 amino acids. V lost 4 bases and J lost 5; bases outside the gene matches: 14. Germline V gene sequence: CDR1 MGHRA, CDR2 YSYEKL. CDR3 sequence (DNA): TGCGCCAGCAGCCCCGCGGAGACAGGGATGCGGGACGAGCAGTACTTC. It specifies CASSPAETGMRDEQYF.

V and J are TRBV30 and TRBJ2-7; possible D gene TRBD1, 5 bases. Trimming shortened V by 0 bases and J by 0 bases, and 18 bases separated the two germline ends. The CDR3 has 17 residues. CDR1 and CDR2 (germline): GTSNPN, SVGIG (reference sequence). CDR3 DNA: TGTGCCTGGAGTGTACCCGTGTGGGCAAGGGGCTCCTACGAGCAGTACTTC. Translation gives CAWSVPVWARGSYEQYF.

CDR3 nucleotide sequence: TGTGCCAGCAGTCTGGAACAGGGGGCTGGGTACGAGCAGTACTTC. This gives the protein CASSLEQGAGYEQYF. This chain joins TRBV27 and TRBJ2-7, with 9 positions matching TRBD1. The trim removed 5 bases at V and 4 bases at J, leaving 9 bases unmatched. The CDR3 runs to 15 residues. Germline lookup yields CDR1 MNHEY and CDR2 SMNVEV (reference sequence).

The chain employs TRBV21-1 and TRBJ2-5. TRBV21-1 is a known pseudogene. CDR3 length equals 17 residues. CDR3 loop: CASSSIGGTTSGETQYF. CDR3 sequence (DNA): TGTGCCAGCAGCTCAATCGGCGGGACAACGTCGGGAGAGACCCAGTACTTC.